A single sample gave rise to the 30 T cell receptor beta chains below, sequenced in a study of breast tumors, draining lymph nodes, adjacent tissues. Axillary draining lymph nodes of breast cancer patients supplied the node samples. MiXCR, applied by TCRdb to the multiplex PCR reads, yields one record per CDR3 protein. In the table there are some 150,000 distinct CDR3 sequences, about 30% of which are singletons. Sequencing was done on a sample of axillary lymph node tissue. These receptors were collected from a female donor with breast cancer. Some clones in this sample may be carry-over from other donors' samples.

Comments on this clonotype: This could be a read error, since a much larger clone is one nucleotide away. The CDR3 DNA reads TGTGCCAGCAGTTTACCGACAGGGGGTCGGGAAAAACTGGTTTTT. Protein sequence: CASSLPTGGREKLVF. V is TRBV28 and J is TRBJ1-4, with 9 nucleotides matching TRBD1. Germline V gives CDR1 MDHEN, CDR2 SYDVKM. The CDR3 contains 15 residues. The whole variable domain, filled in from reference TRBV28 and TRBJ1-4, reads DVKVTQSSRYLVKRTGEKVFLECVQDMDHENMFWYRQDPGLGLRLIYFSYDVKMKEKGDIPEGYSVSREKKERFSLILESASTNQTSMYLCASSLPTGGREKLVFGSGTQLSVL.

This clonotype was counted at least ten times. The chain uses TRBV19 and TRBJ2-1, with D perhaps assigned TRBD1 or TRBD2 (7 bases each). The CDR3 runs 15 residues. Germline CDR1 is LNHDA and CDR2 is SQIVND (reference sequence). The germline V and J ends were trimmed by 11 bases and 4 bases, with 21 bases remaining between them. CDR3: CASAGWGQPYNEQFF. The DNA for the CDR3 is TGTGCCTCAGCGGGATGGGGACAGCCTTACAATGAGCAGTTCTTC.

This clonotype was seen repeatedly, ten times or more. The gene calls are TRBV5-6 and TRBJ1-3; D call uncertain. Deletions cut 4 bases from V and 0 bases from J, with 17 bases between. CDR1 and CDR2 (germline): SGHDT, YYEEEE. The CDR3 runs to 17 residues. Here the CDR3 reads CASSDTGWANSGNTIYF. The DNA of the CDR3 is TGTGCCAGCAGCGATACTGGGTGGGCTAACTCTGGAAACACCATATATTTT.

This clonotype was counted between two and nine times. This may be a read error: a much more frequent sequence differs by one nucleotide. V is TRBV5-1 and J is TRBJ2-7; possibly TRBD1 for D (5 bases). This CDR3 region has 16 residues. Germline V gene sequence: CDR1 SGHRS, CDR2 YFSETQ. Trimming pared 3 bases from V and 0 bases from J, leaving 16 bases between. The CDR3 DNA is TGCGCCAGCAGCTCGGCCGGGCAGGGAATCTCCTACGAGCAGTACTTC. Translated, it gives CASSSAGQGISYEQYF.

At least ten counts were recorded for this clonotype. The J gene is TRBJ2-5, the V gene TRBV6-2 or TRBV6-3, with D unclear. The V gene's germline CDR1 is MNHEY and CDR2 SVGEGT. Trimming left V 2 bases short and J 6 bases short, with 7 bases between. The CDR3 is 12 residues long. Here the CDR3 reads CASSYPLKTQYF. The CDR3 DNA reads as TGTGCCAGCAGTTACCCCTTAAAGACCCAGTACTTC.

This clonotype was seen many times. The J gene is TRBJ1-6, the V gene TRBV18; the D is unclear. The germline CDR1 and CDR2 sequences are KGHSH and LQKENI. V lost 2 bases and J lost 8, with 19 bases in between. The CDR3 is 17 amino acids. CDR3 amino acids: CASSPGNTRTGDSPLHF. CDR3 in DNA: TGTGCCAGCTCACCAGGGAACACCCGGACGGGTGATTCACCCCTCCACTTT.

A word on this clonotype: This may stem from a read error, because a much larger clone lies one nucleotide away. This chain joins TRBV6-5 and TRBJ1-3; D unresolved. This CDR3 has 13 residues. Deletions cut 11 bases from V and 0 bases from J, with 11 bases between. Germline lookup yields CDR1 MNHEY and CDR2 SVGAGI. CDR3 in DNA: TGTGCCGGTAGGGCGAGCTCTGGAAACACCATATATTTT. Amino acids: CAGRASSGNTIYF.

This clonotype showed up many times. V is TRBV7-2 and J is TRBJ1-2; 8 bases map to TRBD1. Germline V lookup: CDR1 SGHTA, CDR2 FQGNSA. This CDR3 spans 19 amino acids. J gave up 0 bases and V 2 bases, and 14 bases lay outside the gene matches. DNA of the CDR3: TGTGCCAGCAGCTTATATGGAACAGGGGGGAAAATCGCTAACTATGGCTACACCTTC. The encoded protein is CASSLYGTGGKIANYGYTF.

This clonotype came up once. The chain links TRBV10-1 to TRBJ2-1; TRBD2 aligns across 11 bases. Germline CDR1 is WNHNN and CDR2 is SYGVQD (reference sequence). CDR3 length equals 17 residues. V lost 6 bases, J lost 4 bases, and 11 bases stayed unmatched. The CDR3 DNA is TGCGCCAGCAGCTTAAATTTAGCGGGGGGGCCATACAATGAGCAGTTCTTC. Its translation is CASSLNLAGGPYNEQFF.

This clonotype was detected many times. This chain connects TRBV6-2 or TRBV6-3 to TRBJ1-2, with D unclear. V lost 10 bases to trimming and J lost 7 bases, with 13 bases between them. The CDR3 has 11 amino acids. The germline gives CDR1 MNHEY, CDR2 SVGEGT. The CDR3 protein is CATRRSSGYTF. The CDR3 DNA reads TGTGCCACCCGAAGATCCAGTGGCTACACCTTC.

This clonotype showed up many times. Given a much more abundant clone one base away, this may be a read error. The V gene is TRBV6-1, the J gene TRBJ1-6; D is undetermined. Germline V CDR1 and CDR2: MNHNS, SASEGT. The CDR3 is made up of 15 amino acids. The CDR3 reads CASSQALDLVSPLHF. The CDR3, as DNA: TGTGCCAGCAGTCAAGCGCTAGACTTGGTCTCACCCCTCCACTTT.

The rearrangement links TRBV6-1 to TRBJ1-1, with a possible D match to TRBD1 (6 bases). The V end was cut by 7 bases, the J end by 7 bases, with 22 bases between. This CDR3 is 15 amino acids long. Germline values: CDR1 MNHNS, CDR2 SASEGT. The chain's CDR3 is CASTRVGHPTGEAFF. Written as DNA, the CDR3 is TGTGCCAGCACCCGAGTGGGACACCCTACTGGTGAAGCTTTCTTT.

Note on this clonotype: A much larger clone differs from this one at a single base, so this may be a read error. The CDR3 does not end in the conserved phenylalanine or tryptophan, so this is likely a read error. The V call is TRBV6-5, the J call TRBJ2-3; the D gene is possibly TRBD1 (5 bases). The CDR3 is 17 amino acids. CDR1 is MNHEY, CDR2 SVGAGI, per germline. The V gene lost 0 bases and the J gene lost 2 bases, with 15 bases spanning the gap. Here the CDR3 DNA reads TGTGCCAGCAGTTACTCGATATTCAGGGCTTCCACAGATACGCAGTATGTT. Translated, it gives CASSYSIFRASTDTQYV.

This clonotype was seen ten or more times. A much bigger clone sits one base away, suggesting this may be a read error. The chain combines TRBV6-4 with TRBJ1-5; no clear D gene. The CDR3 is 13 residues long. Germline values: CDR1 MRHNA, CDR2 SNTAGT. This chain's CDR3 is CASSHSIGQPQHF. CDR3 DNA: TGTGCCAGCAGTCACTCGATTGGCCAGCCCCAGCATTTT.

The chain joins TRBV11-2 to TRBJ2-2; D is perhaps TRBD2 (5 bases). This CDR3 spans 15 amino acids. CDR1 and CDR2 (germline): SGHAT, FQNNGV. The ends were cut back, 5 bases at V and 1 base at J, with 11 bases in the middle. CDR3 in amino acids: CASSTPGMNTGELFF. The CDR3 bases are TGTGCCAGCAGCACCCCCGGGATGAACACCGGGGAGCTGTTTTTT. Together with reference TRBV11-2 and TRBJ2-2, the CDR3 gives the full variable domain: EAGVAQSPRYKIIEKRQSVAFWCNPISGHATLYWYQQILGQGPKLLIQFQNNGVVDDSQLPKDRFSAERLKGVDSTLKIQPAKLEDSAVYLCASSTPGMNTGELFFGEGSRLTVL.

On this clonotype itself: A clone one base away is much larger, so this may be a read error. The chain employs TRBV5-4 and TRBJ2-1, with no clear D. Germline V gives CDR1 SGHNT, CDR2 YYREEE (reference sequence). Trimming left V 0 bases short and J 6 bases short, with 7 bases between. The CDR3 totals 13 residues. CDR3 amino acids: CASSLGWSNEQFF. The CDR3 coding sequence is TGTGCCAGCAGCTTGGGGTGGTCCAATGAGCAGTTCTTC.

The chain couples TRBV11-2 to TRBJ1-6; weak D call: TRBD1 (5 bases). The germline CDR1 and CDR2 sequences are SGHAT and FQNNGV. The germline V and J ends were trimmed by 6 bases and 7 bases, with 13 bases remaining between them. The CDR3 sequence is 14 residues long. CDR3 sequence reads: CASRPTWGNSPLHF. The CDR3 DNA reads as TGTGCCAGCAGACCCACCTGGGGGAATTCACCCCTCCACTTT.

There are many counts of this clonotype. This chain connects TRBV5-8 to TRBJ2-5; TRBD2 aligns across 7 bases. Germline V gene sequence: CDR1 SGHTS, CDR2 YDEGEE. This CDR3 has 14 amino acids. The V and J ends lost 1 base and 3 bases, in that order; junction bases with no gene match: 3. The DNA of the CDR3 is TGTGCCAGCAGCTTGTGGGGGGGAAAAGAGACCCAGTACTTC. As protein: CASSLWGGKETQYF.

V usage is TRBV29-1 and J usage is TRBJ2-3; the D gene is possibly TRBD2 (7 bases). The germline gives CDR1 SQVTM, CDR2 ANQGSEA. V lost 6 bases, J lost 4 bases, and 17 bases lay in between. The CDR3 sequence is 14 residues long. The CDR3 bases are TGCAGCGTACCCGAGGGGGGGATCGCAGATACGCAGTATTTT. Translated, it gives CSVPEGGIADTQYF.

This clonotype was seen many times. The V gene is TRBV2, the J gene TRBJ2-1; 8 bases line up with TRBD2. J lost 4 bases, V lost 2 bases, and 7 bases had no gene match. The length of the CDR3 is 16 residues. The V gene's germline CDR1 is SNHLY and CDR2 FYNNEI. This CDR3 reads CASSEISGAPYNEQFF. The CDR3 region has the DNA TGTGCCAGCAGTGAAATTAGCGGGGCCCCTTACAATGAGCAGTTCTTC.

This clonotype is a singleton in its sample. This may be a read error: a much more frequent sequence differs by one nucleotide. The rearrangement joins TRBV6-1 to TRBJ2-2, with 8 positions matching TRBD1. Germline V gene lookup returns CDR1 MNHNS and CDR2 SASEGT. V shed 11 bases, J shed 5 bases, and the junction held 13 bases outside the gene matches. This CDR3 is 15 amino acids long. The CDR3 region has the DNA TGTGCCCGCATTAGGACAGGGAGCAGTACCGGGGAGCTGTTTTTT. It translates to CARIRTGSSTGELFF.

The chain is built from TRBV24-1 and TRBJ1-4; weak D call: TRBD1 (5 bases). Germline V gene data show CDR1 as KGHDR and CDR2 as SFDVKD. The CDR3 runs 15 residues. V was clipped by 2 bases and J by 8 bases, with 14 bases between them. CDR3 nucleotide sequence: TGTGCCACCAGTGATTCCCAACGGGGACGGGAAAAACTGTTTTTT. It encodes CATSDSQRGREKLFF.

The CDR3 sequence: CASSLELADTGELFF. The CDR3 nucleotides read TGCGCCAGCAGCTTGGAACTAGCGGACACCGGGGAGCTGTTTTTT. This chain links TRBV5-1 with TRBJ2-2, with 8 bases matching TRBD2. The germline gives CDR1 SGHRS, CDR2 YFSETQ. The CDR3 totals 15 residues. Unmatched junction bases numbered 1, after V lost 0 bases and J lost 3 bases.

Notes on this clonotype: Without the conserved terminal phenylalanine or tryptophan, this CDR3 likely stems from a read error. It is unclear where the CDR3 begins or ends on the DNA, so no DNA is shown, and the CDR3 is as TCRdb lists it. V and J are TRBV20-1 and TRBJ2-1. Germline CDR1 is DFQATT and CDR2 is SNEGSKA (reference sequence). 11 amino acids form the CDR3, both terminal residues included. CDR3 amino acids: CSAWKDNEQSL.

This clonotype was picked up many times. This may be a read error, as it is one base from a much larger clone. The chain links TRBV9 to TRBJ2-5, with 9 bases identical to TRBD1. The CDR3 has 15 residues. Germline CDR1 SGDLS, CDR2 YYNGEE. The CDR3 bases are TGTGCCAGCAGCGCGACAGGGGGAAGTCAAGAGATCCAGTACTTC. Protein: CASSATGGSQEIQYF.

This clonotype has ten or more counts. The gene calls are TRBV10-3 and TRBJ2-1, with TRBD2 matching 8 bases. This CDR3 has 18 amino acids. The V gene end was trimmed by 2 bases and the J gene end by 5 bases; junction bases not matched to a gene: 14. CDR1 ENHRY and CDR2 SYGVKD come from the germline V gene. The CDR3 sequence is CAISEGSRGGSKDNEQFF. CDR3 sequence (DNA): TGTGCCATCAGTGAGGGGTCTCGGGGGGGGTCTAAGGACAATGAGCAGTTCTTC.

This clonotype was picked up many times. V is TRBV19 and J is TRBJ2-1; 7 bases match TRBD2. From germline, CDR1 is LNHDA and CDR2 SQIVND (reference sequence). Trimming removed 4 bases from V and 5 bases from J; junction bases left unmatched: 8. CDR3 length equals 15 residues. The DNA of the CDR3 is TGTGCCAGTAGTAAAGCGGGGAAACCCAACAATGAGCAGTTCTTC. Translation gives CASSKAGKPNNEQFF.

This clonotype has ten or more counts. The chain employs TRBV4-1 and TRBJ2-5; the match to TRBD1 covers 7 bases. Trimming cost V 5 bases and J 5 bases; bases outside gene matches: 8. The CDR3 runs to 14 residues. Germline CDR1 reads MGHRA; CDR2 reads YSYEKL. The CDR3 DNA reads TGCGCCAGCAGCACCCGACAGGGCGGGGAGACCCAGTACTTC. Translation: CASSTRQGGETQYF.

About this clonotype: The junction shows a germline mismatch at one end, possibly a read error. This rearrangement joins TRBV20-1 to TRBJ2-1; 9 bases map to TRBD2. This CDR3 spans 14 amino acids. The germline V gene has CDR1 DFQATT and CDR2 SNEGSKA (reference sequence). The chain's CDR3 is CSTVAGEVYTEQFF. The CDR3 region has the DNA TGCAGTACTGTAGCGGGAGAGGTGTACACTGAGCAGTTCTTC.

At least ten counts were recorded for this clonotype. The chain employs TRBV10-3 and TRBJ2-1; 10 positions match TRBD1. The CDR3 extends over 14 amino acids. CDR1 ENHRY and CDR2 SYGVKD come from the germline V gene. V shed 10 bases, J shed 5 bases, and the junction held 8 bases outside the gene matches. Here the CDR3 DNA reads TGTGCCACCGGAAAGGGACAGGGGAACAATGAGCAGTTCTTC. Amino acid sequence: CATGKGQGNNEQFF.